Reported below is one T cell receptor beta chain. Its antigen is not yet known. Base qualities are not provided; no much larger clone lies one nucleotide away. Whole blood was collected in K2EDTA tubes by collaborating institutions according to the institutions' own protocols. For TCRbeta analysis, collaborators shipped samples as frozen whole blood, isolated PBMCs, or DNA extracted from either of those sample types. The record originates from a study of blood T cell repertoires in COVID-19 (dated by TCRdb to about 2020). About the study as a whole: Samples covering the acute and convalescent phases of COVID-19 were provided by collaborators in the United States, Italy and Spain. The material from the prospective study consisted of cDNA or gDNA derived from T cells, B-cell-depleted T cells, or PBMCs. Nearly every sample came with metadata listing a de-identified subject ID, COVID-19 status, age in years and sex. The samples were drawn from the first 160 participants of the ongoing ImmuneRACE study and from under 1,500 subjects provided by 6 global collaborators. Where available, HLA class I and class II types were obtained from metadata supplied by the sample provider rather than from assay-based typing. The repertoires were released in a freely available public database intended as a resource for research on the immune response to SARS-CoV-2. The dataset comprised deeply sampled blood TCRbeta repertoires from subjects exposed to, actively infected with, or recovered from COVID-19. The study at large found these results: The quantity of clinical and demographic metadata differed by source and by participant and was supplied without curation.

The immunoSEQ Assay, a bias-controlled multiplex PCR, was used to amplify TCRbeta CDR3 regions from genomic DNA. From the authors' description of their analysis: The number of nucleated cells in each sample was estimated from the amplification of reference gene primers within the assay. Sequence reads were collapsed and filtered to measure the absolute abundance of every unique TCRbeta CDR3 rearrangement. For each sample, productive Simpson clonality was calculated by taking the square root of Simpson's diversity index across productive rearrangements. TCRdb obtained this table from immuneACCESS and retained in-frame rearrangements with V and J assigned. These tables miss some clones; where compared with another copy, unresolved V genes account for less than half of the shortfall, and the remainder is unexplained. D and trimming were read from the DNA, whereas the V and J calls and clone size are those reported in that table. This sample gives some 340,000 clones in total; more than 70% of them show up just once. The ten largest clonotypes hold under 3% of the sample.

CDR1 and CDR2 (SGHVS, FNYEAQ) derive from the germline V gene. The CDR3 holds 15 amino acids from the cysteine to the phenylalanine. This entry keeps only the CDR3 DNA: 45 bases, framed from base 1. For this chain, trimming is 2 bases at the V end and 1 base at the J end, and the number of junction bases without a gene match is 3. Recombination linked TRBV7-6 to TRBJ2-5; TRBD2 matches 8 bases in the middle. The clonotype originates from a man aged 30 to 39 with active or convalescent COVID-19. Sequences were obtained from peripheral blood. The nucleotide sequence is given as TGTGCCAGCAGCTTATACGGGGGGGGCCAAGAGACCCAGTACTTC. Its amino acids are CASSLYGGGQETQYF.